This T cell receptor (beta chain) was recorded in a study of shared clonotypes between healthy human individuals. Broader study findings: With four donors compared, 5% to 5.5% of naive CD4 clonotypes were shared.

Remarks on this clone: Antigen: not known.

The CDR3 is 14 amino acids. Trimming took 4 bases from V and 1 from J, leaving 10 bases between them. The germline V gene encodes CDR1 LGHNA and CDR2 YNFKEQ. Profiling relied on immunoSEQ multiplex PCR, and the TCRdb table lists in-frame clones only, not all of them. This sample has 2 million to 3 million clones, with roughly 93% found just once. Source material: naive CD4+ T cells from PBMCs. Subset specified: CD45RA+ positively selected. The chain recombines TRBV4-2 with TRBJ2-5; D unresolved. The sequence derives from a man between 18 and 35 years old in good health. Some clones in this sample may be carry-over from other donors' samples. The CDR3 loop is CASSLPQAQETQYF. As DNA, the CDR3 is TGTGCCAGCAGCCTCCCGCAGGCCCAAGAGACCCAGTACTTC.